A single sample is the source of the 20 T cell receptor beta chains below, sequenced in a study of cytomegalovirus exposure and HLA in healthy donors (dated by TCRdb to 2015 to 2018). Receptors were amplified or captured by the immunoSEQ multiplex PCR assay. The multiplex PCR relied on a mix of 60 forward primers for TCR Vbeta segments and 13 reverse primers for TCR Jbeta segments. The table was pulled from immuneACCESS by TCRdb, which kept in-frame rearrangements only. Such tables lose some clones; where checked, under half of the loss comes from unresolved V genes, and the rest has no known cause. This sample comprises over 150,000 clones, almost 85% of them detected only once. The ten top clones hold under 0.4% of the sample. The sample comprised PBMCs. The receptors were sampled from a boy between 2 and 10 years old in good health and CMV-seronegative.

The chain combines TRBV19 with TRBJ1-1, with D tentatively TRBD1 (6 bases). CDR3 length: 14 amino acids. V shed 3 bases and J shed 1 base, with 9 bases lying between them. The germline CDR1 and CDR2 sequences are LNHDA and SQIVND (reference sequence). The CDR3 region is CASSMTGGNTEAFF. CDR3 nucleotides: TGTGCCAGTAGTATGACAGGTGGGAACACTGAAGCTTTCTTT. Full variable domain (outside the CDR3, taken from reference TRBV19 and TRBJ1-1): DGGITQSPKYLFRKEGQNVTLSCEQNLNHDAMYWYRQDPGQGLRLIYYSQIVNDFQKGDIAEGYSVSREKKESFPLTVTSAQKNPTAFYLCASSMTGGNTEAFFGQGTRLTVV.

This clone was seen a few times. V usage is TRBV25-1 and J usage is TRBJ1-1; 8 nucleotides line up with TRBD1. The CDR3 loop spans 17 amino acids. J was trimmed by 4 bases and V by 1 base; bases with no gene match: 11. Germline CDR1 and CDR2: MGHDK and SYGVNS. This CDR3 is CASSESQGAGRVTEAFF. The CDR3 DNA is TGTGCCAGCAGTGAATCCCAGGGGGCAGGGAGGGTCACTGAAGCTTTCTTT. Complete variable domain (other parts from reference TRBV25-1 and TRBJ1-1): EADIYQTPRYLVIGTGKKITLECSQTMGHDKMYWYQQDPGMELHLIHYSYGVNSTEKGDLSSESTVSRIRTEHFPLTLESARPSHTSQYLCASSESQGAGRVTEAFFGQGTRLTVV.

In regard to this clone: The same CDR3 also results from other DNA sequences found in this sample. The chain joins TRBV5-1 to TRBJ2-2; TRBD1 matches 8 bases. V gave up 4 bases and J gave up 4 bases; unmatched junction bases: 6. Germline CDR1 SGHRS, CDR2 YFSETQ. This CDR3 has 15 amino acids. The CDR3 DNA sequence: TGCGCCAGCAGCCTGGGCCAGGGGGCCACCGGGGAGCTGTTTTTT. Its translation is CASSLGQGATGELFF. Full variable domain (missing parts from reference TRBV5-1 and TRBJ2-2): KAGVTQTPRYLIKTRGQQVTLSCSPISGHRSVSWYQQTPGQGLQFLFEYFSETQRNKGNFPGRFSGRQFSNSRSEMNVSTLELGDSALYLCASSLGQGATGELFFGEGSRLTVL.

The V and J genes are TRBV7-6 and TRBJ2-1; 9 nucleotides line up with TRBD1. J gave up 5 bases and V 7 bases, and 9 bases lay outside the gene matches. The CDR3 loop spans 15 amino acids. Looked up from germline, CDR1 is SGHVS and CDR2 is FNYEAQ. The chain's CDR3 is CASIPGTGRHNEQFF. CDR3 nucleotides: TGTGCCAGCATCCCGGGGACAGGGAGGCACAATGAGCAGTTCTTC.

The V call is TRBV30, the J call TRBJ2-2; the match to TRBD1 covers 8 bases. The CDR3 length is 14 residues. The ends lost 4 bases at V and 6 bases at J; junction bases unmatched: 7. CDR1 and CDR2 from the germline V gene are GTSNPN and SVGIG (reference sequence). CDR3 nucleotide sequence: TGTGCCTGGAACCAGGGGGCGCTCCCCGGGGAGCTGTTTTTT. It yields the protein CAWNQGALPGELFF.

V is TRBV4-1 and J is TRBJ2-2; 8 bases agree with TRBD1. The CDR3 contains 16 residues. Trimming at V came to 1 base and at J to 5 bases, leaving 6 bases not matched to a gene. In germline, CDR1 is MGHRA, CDR2 YSYEKL. CDR3 in DNA: TGCGCCAGCAGCCAAGCCGGGACAGGAGTTACCGGGGAGCTGTTTTTT. Protein sequence: CASSQAGTGVTGELFF.

Of note for this clone: One end of the junction does not line up with germline, which may come from a read error. J is TRBJ2-7 and V is TRBV30; a weak D match, TRBD1 (5 bases). The germline CDR1 and CDR2 sequences are GTSNPN and SVGIG (reference sequence). The CDR3 totals 12 residues. CDR3 in DNA: TGTGCCTGGCAGGGTCTTTCCTCCGAGCAGTACTTC. Encoded protein: CAWQGLSSEQYF.

V and J are TRBV2 and TRBJ2-5; D gene uncertain. Germline CDR1 and CDR2: SNHLY and FYNNEI. Trimming removed 4 bases at V and 2 bases at J, with 2 bases between. The CDR3 length is 11 residues. The chain's CDR3 is CASSAQETQYF. Written as DNA, the CDR3 is TGTGCCAGCAGTGCGCAAGAGACCCAGTACTTC.

The chain links TRBV19 to TRBJ2-3; a possible D gene is TRBD2 (5 bases). Germline V gives CDR1 LNHDA, CDR2 SQIVND (reference sequence). This CDR3 has 16 amino acids. Trimming took 4 bases from V and 1 from J, leaving 15 bases between them. This CDR3 is CASSSTGLGGTDTQYF. Here the CDR3 DNA reads TGTGCCAGTAGTAGTACCGGACTCGGGGGCACAGATACGCAGTATTTT.

The chain combines TRBV10-1 with TRBJ1-1; D remains ambiguous. V was trimmed by 0 bases and J by 1 base, leaving 15 bases between them. The CDR3 sequence is 17 residues long. Germline-derived CDR1 and CDR2 are WNHNN and SYGVQD (reference sequence). CDR3 sequence (DNA): TGCGCCAGCAGTGAGTCGGAGGTTAACGTAGCGAACACTGAAGCTTTCTTT. It specifies CASSESEVNVANTEAFF.

The chain recombines TRBV5-1 with TRBJ2-7; tentative D call: TRBD2 (5 bases). From germline, CDR1 is SGHRS and CDR2 YFSETQ. The CDR3 runs 17 residues. The V gene lost 0 bases and the J gene lost 2 bases, with 18 bases spanning the gap. The DNA of the CDR3 is TGCGCCAGCAGCTTGGTAGAGGGTGGACGGTTCACCTACGAGCAGTACTTC. This translates into CASSLVEGGRFTYEQYF. The variable domain in full, completed from reference TRBV5-1 and TRBJ2-7, reads KAGVTQTPRYLIKTRGQQVTLSCSPISGHRSVSWYQQTPGQGLQFLFEYFSETQRNKGNFPGRFSGRQFSNSRSEMNVSTLELGDSALYLCASSLVEGGRFTYEQYFGPGTRLTVT.

The CDR3 DNA follows: TGTGCCAGTAGTTCATACAGGGGAATCAAAGAAAAACTGTTTTTT. This codes for CASSSYRGIKEKLFF. The genes are TRBV19 and TRBJ1-4, with 7 nucleotides matching TRBD1. V gave up 5 bases and J gave up 8 bases; unmatched junction bases: 11. The CDR3 is 15 amino acids. Looked up from germline, CDR1 is LNHDA and CDR2 is SQIVND (reference sequence).

The chain uses TRBV5-1 and TRBJ1-4, with D possibly being TRBD1 (5 bases). The CDR3 runs to 14 residues. Germline V gene sequence: CDR1 SGHRS, CDR2 YFSETQ. Between the trimmed V and J ends, which lost 0 bases and 7 bases, there was a span of 10 bases. The CDR3 nucleotides are TGCGCCAGCAGCTTGGGTCAGGGCTTTGAAAAACTGTTTTTT. Its translation is CASSLGQGFEKLFF.

This chain joins TRBV30 and TRBJ1-2; 7 nucleotides agree with TRBD1. Germline CDR1 reads GTSNPN; CDR2 reads SVGIG (reference sequence). CDR3 length equals 13 residues. V shed 5 bases, J shed 4 bases, and the junction held 7 bases outside the gene matches. CDR3: CAWRGGSGYGYTF. For the CDR3, the DNA is TGTGCCTGGCGAGGGGGCAGTGGCTATGGCTACACCTTC.

J is TRBJ2-5 and V is TRBV28; 12 bases are shared with TRBD2. The V segment lost 6 bases and the J segment 2 bases; nucleotides outside the gene matches: 7. This CDR3 comprises 16 residues. CDR1 and CDR2 from the germline V gene are MDHEN and SYDVKM. CDR3 residues: CASRTTTSGGQETQYF. DNA for the CDR3: TGTGCCAGCAGGACAACGACTAGCGGGGGTCAAGAGACCCAGTACTTC.

This sequence joins TRBV5-6 and TRBJ2-7; D is perhaps TRBD1 (5 bases). The CDR3 contains 14 residues. V gave up 1 base and J gave up 4 bases, with 12 bases separating them. Germline V gives CDR1 SGHDT, CDR2 YYEEEE. The chain's CDR3 is CASSLYQGLYEQYF. As DNA, the CDR3 is TGTGCCAGCAGCTTGTATCAGGGATTATACGAGCAGTACTTC. Complete variable domain (other parts from reference TRBV5-6 and TRBJ2-7): DAGVTQSPTHLIKTRGQQVTLRCSPKSGHDTVSWYQQALGQGPQFIFQYYEEEERQRGNFPDRFSGHQFPNYSSELNVNALLLGDSALYLCASSLYQGLYEQYFGPGTRLTVT.

V and J are TRBV5-5 and TRBJ2-7; 8 bases are shared with TRBD2. The J segment lost 4 bases and the V segment lost 1 base, leaving 10 bases of the junction unmatched. The CDR3 extends over 16 amino acids. In germline, CDR1 is SGHKS, CDR2 YYEKEE (reference sequence). CDR3 nucleotide sequence: TGTGCCAGCAGCTTGAGTTTCCGGGAGGGCGGGTACGAGCAGTACTTC. The encoded protein is CASSLSFREGGYEQYF. Looking up the rest from reference TRBV5-5 and TRBJ2-7 gives the full variable domain: DAGVTQSPTHLIKTRGQQVTLRCSPISGHKSVSWYQQVLGQGPQFIFQYYEKEERGRGNFPDRFSARQFPNYSSELNVNALLLGDSALYLCASSLSFREGGYEQYFGPGTRLTVT.

CDR3 sequence: CASRRTSGTDTQYF. The CDR3 DNA reads TGTGCCAGCAGACGAACTAGCGGCACAGATACGCAGTATTTT. The rearrangement links TRBV2 to TRBJ2-3, with TRBD2 matching over 7 bases. Germline V lookup: CDR1 SNHLY, CDR2 FYNNEI. V was clipped by 6 bases and J by 1 base; unmatched bases: 4. The CDR3 loop spans 14 amino acids.

The V gene is TRBV5-1, the J gene TRBJ2-1; TRBD2 matches at 9 bases. Germline CDR1 reads SGHRS; CDR2 reads YFSETQ. CDR3 size: 15 residues. V trimming: 2 bases; J trimming: 7 bases; junction bases outside the gene matches: 7. Written as DNA, the CDR3 is TGCGCCAGCAGCTTTACCGGGACTAGCCAAAATGAGCAGTTCTTC. It codes for CASSFTGTSQNEQFF.

The rearrangement joins TRBV28 to TRBJ1-5; a weak D match, TRBD1 (5 bases). The germline gives CDR1 MDHEN, CDR2 SYDVKM. The CDR3 is made up of 16 amino acids. Trimming left V 5 bases short and J 2 bases short, with 16 bases between. This chain's CDR3 is CASSHYRGEGNQPQHF. The CDR3 DNA reads as TGTGCCAGCAGTCACTACCGAGGGGAGGGCAATCAGCCCCAGCATTTT.